This note documents a single TCR beta chain sequence. The data derive from a study of cytomegalovirus exposure and HLA in healthy donors. Amplification used 60 Vbeta primers and 13 Jbeta primers. Produced via immunoSEQ multiplex PCR; TCRdb's table is partial and in-frame only. Of under 200,000 clones listed, 81% were seen once; the top ten hold about 3.4%. The V end lost 5 bases, the J end lost 0 bases, and 10 bases lay between the germline ends. The CDR3 is made up of 15 amino acids. Germline V gives CDR1 SNHLY, CDR2 FYNNEI. The sample comprised PBMCs. The clonotype originates from a man in his forties in good health and CMV-seropositive. The chain is built from TRBV2 and TRBJ2-2; the D gene is possibly TRBD1 (6 bases). CDR3: CASSTGTPNTGELFF. The DNA of the CDR3 is TGTGCCAGCAGTACCGGGACACCGAACACCGGGGAGCTGTTTTTT.